The 11 T cell receptor beta chains presented below share a single source sample, sequenced in a study of T cells after yellow fever vaccination (dated by TCRdb to between 2017 and 2020). The method was 5' RACE. These reads were obtained on an Illumina NovaSeq 6000. TCRdb reworked the public reads: Q25 trimming with fastp, MiXCR clone assembly, productive beta chains retained. Every entry covers one CDR3 protein and lists the most common genes and DNA from its rows. The sample yields about 210,000 distinct CDR3 sequences; approximately 3.3% were counted once. Around 3.2% of the sample is in the top ten clones. This specimen's treatment or condition label, per the study, means: live attenuated yellow fever vaccine strain. This specimen was CD4+ T cells sorted from PBMCs, taken 10 days after the yellow fever booster vaccination. The origin of the receptors is a man aged 18 to 30 who received the YFV17D yellow fever vaccine.

The rearrangement links TRBV27 to TRBJ2-7; TRBD1 aligns across 7 bases. The trim removed 5 bases at V and 8 bases at J, leaving 12 bases unmatched. The germline V gene encodes CDR1 MNHEY and CDR2 SMNVEV (reference sequence). The CDR3 runs to 14 residues. In nucleotides, the CDR3 is TGTGCCAGCAGTCCATTCAGGGGGTCAAGAAAGCAGTACGTC. Translation: CASSPFRGSRKQYV.

This clonotype was detected ten times or more. V and J are TRBV12-3 or TRBV12-4 and TRBJ1-1; a weak D match, TRBD1 (6 bases). The CDR3 has 15 residues. The V end lost 3 bases, the J end lost 0 bases, and 11 bases lay between the germline ends. The chain's CDR3 is CASSLGGAMNTEAFF. In nucleotides, the CDR3 is TGTGCCAGCAGTTTGGGGGGGGCGATGAACACTGAAGCTTTCTTT.

This clonotype was recorded at least ten times. The chain combines TRBV6-5 with TRBJ2-3, with a possible D match to TRBD2 (7 bases). This CDR3 comprises 15 residues. CDR1 and CDR2 from the germline V gene are MNHEY and SVGAGI. V lost 10 bases and J 3 bases, leaving 20 bases between the germline ends. This CDR3 reads CATRGFRGATDTQYF. The CDR3 nucleotides read TGTGCCACCAGAGGGTTCCGGGGGGCAACAGATACGCAGTATTTT.

This chain links TRBV20-1 with TRBJ1-5; D may be TRBD1 (6 bases). The CDR3 has 16 amino acids. The germline V and J ends were trimmed by 3 bases and 4 bases, with 19 bases remaining between them. The V gene's germline CDR1 is DFQATT and CDR2 SNEGSKA (reference sequence). The CDR3 sequence is CSASRGVDRPNQPQHF. CDR3 coding DNA: TGCAGTGCTAGTCGGGGGGTGGACAGACCAAATCAGCCCCAGCATTTT.

Many counts were recorded for this clonotype. The J gene is TRBJ2-7, the V gene TRBV7-9; weak D call: TRBD1 (6 bases). The germline gives CDR1 SEHNR, CDR2 FQNEAQ (reference sequence). Trimming cost V 6 bases and J 3 bases, with 12 bases left between them. The CDR3 is 13 amino acids. The chain's CDR3 is CASRVGGGYEQYF. DNA for the CDR3: TGTGCCAGCAGGGTAGGGGGTGGCTACGAGCAGTACTTC.

This clonotype showed up many times. The chain employs TRBV11-2 and TRBJ2-5, with no clear D. V was cut by 2 bases and J by 1 base, with 17 bases left in between. This CDR3 is 17 amino acids long. Germline V gene sequence: CDR1 SGHAT, CDR2 FQNNGV. CDR3 DNA sequence: TGTGCCAGCAGCTTAAAATTCGCAATTTCGGCCCAAGAGACCCAGTACTTC. This encodes CASSLKFAISAQETQYF. Full variable domain (missing parts from reference TRBV11-2 and TRBJ2-5): EAGVAQSPRYKIIEKRQSVAFWCNPISGHATLYWYQQILGQGPKLLIQFQNNGVVDDSQLPKDRFSAERLKGVDSTLKIQPAKLEDSAVYLCASSLKFAISAQETQYFGPGTRLLVL.

This clonotype showed up just a few times. The CDR3 DNA is TGTGCCAGCAGCCCATTGGACGGGGCCCCCCAGGCCACTGAAGCTTTCTTT. Translated, it gives CASSPLDGAPQATEAFF. V gene TRBV5-6 combines with J gene TRBJ1-1; D may be TRBD1 (5 bases). Per germline, CDR1 SGHDT and CDR2 YYEEEE. The CDR3 totals 17 residues. Trimming stripped 4 bases from V and 4 bases from J, with 23 bases between.

This clonotype was recorded many times. The chain has TRBV5-1 and TRBJ1-2; no definite D call. The CDR3 runs to 12 residues. Germline V gene lookup returns CDR1 SGHRS and CDR2 YFSETQ. Deletions cut 4 bases from V and 6 bases from J, with 10 bases between. This CDR3 reads CASSRGEDGYTF. In DNA form, the CDR3 reads TGCGCCAGCAGCCGAGGTGAGGATGGCTACACCTTC.

The gene calls are TRBV18 and TRBJ2-1; D is ambiguous. The CDR3 is 13 residues long. Looked up from germline, CDR1 is KGHSH and CDR2 is LQKENI. V lost 2 bases and J lost 5, with 7 bases in between. The CDR3 DNA reads TGTGCCAGCTCACCAAGACCGGACAATGAGCAGTTCTTC. Protein: CASSPRPDNEQFF. Together with reference TRBV18 and TRBJ2-1, the CDR3 gives the full variable domain: NAGVMQNPRHLVRRRGQEARLRCSPMKGHSHVYWYRQLPEEGLKFMVYLQKENIIDESGMPKERFSAEFPKEGPSILRIQQVVRGDSAAYFCASSPRPDNEQFFGPGTRLTVL.

The J gene is TRBJ2-2, the V gene TRBV4-2, with TRBD2 matching 7 bases. The CDR3 spans 18 residues. The germline gives CDR1 LGHNA, CDR2 YNFKEQ. V lost 2 bases to trimming and J lost 6 bases; unmatched junction nucleotides: 15. CDR3 sequence (DNA): TGTGCCAGCAGCCAAAGATTGGGGCTGGCTGCGGGGGCCGGGGAGCTGTTTTTT. Residues: CASSQRLGLAAGAGELFF.

This clonotype was observed many times. The V call is TRBV5-1, the J call TRBJ2-2, with 7 bases lining up with TRBD1. The germline V gene encodes CDR1 SGHRS and CDR2 YFSETQ. This CDR3 is built from 17 residues. J was trimmed by 3 bases and V by 1 base; bases with no gene match: 9. CDR3 DNA: TGCGCCAGCAGCTTGAGGGCGGTAGGGGGCGACACCGGGGAGCTGTTTTTT. This translates into CASSLRAVGGDTGELFF.